This TCR beta chain was captured in a study of Ad26.COV2.S vaccination and SARS-CoV-2 variants. At the level of the study: Participant was drawn from the COV1001 Ad26.COV2.S trial arm.

A remark on this clone: The antigen is undetermined.

Study results and limitations: Post-vaccination breadth of spike-specific CD8+ and CD4+ T cell responses was reportedly substantial.

The CDR3 is 14 residues long. The V gene's germline CDR1 is MNHEY and CDR2 SMNVEV (reference sequence). V was cut by 0 bases and J by 2 bases, with 8 bases left in between. Treatment given: around 19 received Ad26.COV2.S at low or high dose, single or two shots; about 5 received placebo; per-sample allocation not given. Collection of samples fell on day 63 after the first vaccine or placebo injection. In Boston, the donor was an adult between 18-55 years of age. The administered vaccine (an Ad26 vector) expressed Wuhan-strain SARS-CoV-2 spike. Here immunoSEQ multiplex PCR was the method, and the copy in TCRdb shows in-frame clones only, minus some. The sample yields 430,000 or so clones, 75% to 95% seen once.

This receptor was obtained from a person between 18 and 65 years old who received the Ad26.COV2.S COVID-19 vaccine or a placebo. Here the sequenced sample was peripheral blood, taken in a trial of Ad26.COV2.S vaccine versus placebo. The V and J genes are TRBV27 and TRBJ2-7, with a possible D match to TRBD1 (6 bases). Written as DNA, the CDR3 is TGTGCCAGCAGTTTATCAGGGGGTACCTACGAGCAGTACTTC. This encodes CASSLSGGTYEQYF.